A single sample is the source of the 8 T cell receptor beta chains below, sequenced in a study of Ad26.COV2.S vaccination and SARS-CoV-2 variants. The treatment here: some 19 received Ad26.COV2.S at low or high dose, single or two shots; 5 received placebo; per-sample allocation not given. Collection of the samples took place on day 63 after the first injection of vaccine or placebo. Sequenced by immunoSEQ multiplex PCR; TCRdb stores in-frame clones only, minus some. The sample shows more than 300,000 clones, around 89% of them seen only once. The starting material was peripheral blood, obtained in a trial of Ad26.COV2.S vaccine versus placebo. The receptor set was obtained from a person between 18 and 65 years old who received the Ad26.COV2.S COVID-19 vaccine or a placebo.

This clone was counted a single time. V and J are TRBV20-1 and TRBJ2-5; D may be TRBD1 (5 bases). Germline V gene sequence: CDR1 DFQATT, CDR2 SNEGSKA (reference sequence). This CDR3 region has 11 residues. In DNA form, the CDR3 reads TGCAGCTATCGGACAATAGAGACCCAGTACTTC. Protein: CSYRTIETQYF.

Here the CDR3 DNA reads TGTGCCAGCAGTAAACAGAGTGAGGAGGAGCAGTACTTC. This gives the protein CASSKQSEEEQYF. V gene TRBV6-5 combines with J gene TRBJ2-7; no clear D gene. CDR3 length equals 13 residues. CDR1 is MNHEY, CDR2 SVGAGI, per germline. V was cut by 5 bases and J by 7 bases, with 15 bases left in between.

The chain is built from TRBV7-2 and TRBJ2-7; D is possibly TRBD2 (6 bases). The germline V gene encodes CDR1 SGHTA and CDR2 FQGNSA. V was pared by 0 bases and J by 4 bases, with 16 bases between. The CDR3 runs 16 residues. The CDR3: CASSLAGGGFGYEQYF. As DNA, the CDR3 is TGTGCCAGCAGCTTAGCGGGAGGAGGGTTTGGGTACGAGCAGTACTTC.

V is TRBV2 and J is TRBJ1-5; no clear D gene. Trimming took 3 bases from V and 11 from J, leaving 14 bases between them. CDR1 and CDR2 from the germline V gene are SNHLY and FYNNEI. The CDR3 has 13 residues. CDR3 sequence reads: CASSDPTSVAQHF. The CDR3 region has the DNA TGTGCCAGCAGTGACCCTACTTCTGTAGCCCAGCATTTT. Variable domain in full (rest from reference TRBV2 and TRBJ1-5): EPEVTQTPSHQVTQMGQEVILRCVPISNHLYFYWYRQILGQKVEFLVSFYNNEISEKSEIFDDQFSVERPDGSNFTLKIRSTKLEDSAMYFCASSDPTSVAQHFGDGTRLSIL.

The rearrangement links TRBV27 to TRBJ2-1, with 8 bases fitting TRBD2. Trimming took 6 bases from V and 7 from J; bases not matched to a gene: 14. The CDR3 loop spans 16 amino acids. From germline, CDR1 is MNHEY and CDR2 SMNVEV (reference sequence). The CDR3 here is CASRREREGRSNEQFF. CDR3 nucleotides: TGTGCCAGCAGGAGAGAACGGGAGGGCCGATCGAATGAGCAGTTCTTC.

This chain joins TRBV7-8 and TRBJ1-2; 9 nucleotides match TRBD1. Trimming at V came to 4 bases and at J to 4 bases, leaving 4 bases not matched to a gene. The CDR3 covers 14 residues. Germline values: CDR1 SGHVS, CDR2 FQNEAQ. CDR3 sequence: CASSSGTGFYGYTF. DNA for the CDR3: TGTGCCAGCAGCTCGGGGACAGGGTTCTATGGCTACACCTTC.

This chain joins TRBV28 and TRBJ2-7, with D tentatively TRBD1 (6 bases). The V end was cut by 6 bases, the J end by 7 bases, with 19 bases between. In germline, CDR1 is MDHEN, CDR2 SYDVKM. This CDR3 comprises 14 residues. CDR3 amino acids: CASSPGEPRKEQYF. The DNA of the CDR3 is TGTGCCAGCAGCCCAGGGGAGCCCCGAAAAGAGCAGTACTTC.

This clone was counted ten times or more. The rearrangement links TRBV14 to TRBJ1-1; 7 bases fit TRBD1. The CDR3 covers 18 residues. V shed 4 bases and J 6 bases; nucleotides not matched to a gene: 20. Germline V gives CDR1 SGHDN, CDR2 FVKESK. CDR3 protein: CASSPEDRARGGYSEAFF. For the CDR3, the DNA is TGTGCCAGCAGCCCCGAAGACCGTGCGCGAGGGGGCTACTCTGAAGCTTTCTTT.